These 10 T cell receptor beta chains originate from one sample sequenced in a study of T cells in Graves' hyperthyroidism and ophthalmopathy. TCR beta CDR3 region amplification was performed from RNA transcripts. Carried out on the TCR CDR3, a first-round RT-PCR used the HTBI primer set. TCRdb re-analysed the multiplex PCR reads in MiXCR, keeping a single row per CDR3 protein. This sample has some 700,000 distinct CDR3 sequences, with 15% to 20% found just once. The sample taken for sequencing was blood. The source is a middle-aged man with Graves' hyperthyroidism.

This clonotype occurred many times. The V call is TRBV7-9, the J call TRBJ2-7, with 11 bases that match TRBD1. CDR1 and CDR2 (germline): SEHNR, FQNEAQ (reference sequence). This CDR3 comprises 17 residues. The V and J ends lost 4 bases and 4 bases, in that order; junction bases with no gene match: 12. The CDR3 DNA is TGTGCCAGCAGCTCTGAAGGACAGGGGGCTCGTGGGTACGAGCAGTACTTC. Its protein is CASSSEGQGARGYEQYF.

This clonotype was seen ten or more times. The CDR3 is CASSFGSGSFKNIQYF. The CDR3 bases are TGTGCCAGCAGTTTTGGTAGCGGGAGCTTCAAAAACATTCAGTACTTC. V usage is TRBV28 and J usage is TRBJ2-4; 9 positions match TRBD2. This CDR3 is 16 amino acids long. The ends lost 3 bases at V and 3 bases at J; junction bases unmatched: 6. CDR1 and CDR2 (germline): MDHEN, SYDVKM.

Turning to this clonotype: A read error may explain this, as a much larger clone is one base away. The genes are TRBV10-3 and TRBJ2-6, with a possible D match to TRBD1 (5 bases). This CDR3 region has 15 residues. Germline CDR1 and CDR2: ENHRY and SYGVKD. CDR3 sequence: CAISHDLSGAKVLTF. CDR3 nucleotide sequence: TGTGCCATCAGTCACGACCTCTCTGGGGCCAAGGTCCTGACTTTC.

J is TRBJ1-4 and V is TRBV2; D unclear. Germline V gives CDR1 SNHLY, CDR2 FYNNEI. The V end lost 2 bases, the J end lost 8 bases, and 12 bases lay between the germline ends. This CDR3 is built from 14 residues. The CDR3 spells CASSELEALEKLFF. The CDR3 nucleotides are TGTGCCAGCAGTGAACTTGAGGCCTTAGAAAAACTGTTTTTT.

This clonotype came up many times. This chain uses TRBV10-3 with TRBJ2-6; TRBD1 matches at 9 bases. The germline CDR1 and CDR2 sequences are ENHRY and SYGVKD. With 2 bases clipped from V and 4 bases from J, the junction kept 6 bases outside the gene matches. The CDR3 runs 17 residues. The CDR3 coding sequence is TGTGCCATCAGTGAGGGACAGGGGACTTACGGGGCCAACGTCCTGACTTTC. Its protein product is CAISEGQGTYGANVLTF.

This clonotype has just a few counts. V usage is TRBV27 and J usage is TRBJ2-7; D is perhaps TRBD2 (5 bases). The V gene lost 1 base and the J gene lost 4 bases, with 11 bases spanning the gap. Germline V CDR1 and CDR2: MNHEY, SMNVEV (reference sequence). The CDR3 runs to 14 residues. The CDR3 DNA is TGTGCCAGCAGTTTATACGGGAAAGGTTACGAGCAGTACTTC. Its protein is CASSLYGKGYEQYF.

This clonotype was detected a few times. The rearrangement joins TRBV14 to TRBJ1-1, with 8 bases aligning to TRBD1. There are 16 residues in the CDR3. The junction had 6 bases not matched to a gene; V was cut back by 3 bases and J by 0 bases. Germline V CDR1 and CDR2: SGHDN, FVKESK. The CDR3 DNA reads TGTGCCAGCAGCCAGGTACAGGGGGTCATGAACACTGAAGCTTTCTTT. Translation: CASSQVQGVMNTEAFF.

In this sample, this clonotype turned up many times. The chain couples TRBV28 to TRBJ1-2; weak D call: TRBD1 (6 bases). The CDR3 sequence is 13 residues long. Trimming stripped 6 bases from V and 8 bases from J, with 16 bases between. CDR1 and CDR2 (germline): MDHEN, SYDVKM. The CDR3 sequence: CASSRGQPRGYTF. CDR3 nucleotide sequence: TGTGCCAGCAGCCGTGGACAGCCGAGAGGCTACACCTTC.

This clonotype turned up a few times. J is TRBJ2-7 and V is TRBV20-1; TRBD2 matches 7 bases. J was trimmed by 3 bases and V by 1 base; bases with no gene match: 6. The CDR3 is made up of 14 amino acids. The germline V gene has CDR1 DFQATT and CDR2 SNEGSKA (reference sequence). CDR3 sequence (DNA): TGCAGTGCTAGAGGGCTAGCGGAGCTCTACGAGCAGTACTTC. This sequence encodes CSARGLAELYEQYF.

This rearrangement joins TRBV28 to TRBJ2-1; D perhaps matches TRBD2 (6 bases). Looked up from germline, CDR1 is MDHEN and CDR2 is SYDVKM. The CDR3 covers 12 residues. Trimming removed 5 bases at V and 7 bases at J, with 9 bases between. The CDR3 sequence is CASSTSTNEQFF. Here the CDR3 DNA reads TGTGCCAGCAGTACTAGCACGAATGAGCAGTTCTTC.